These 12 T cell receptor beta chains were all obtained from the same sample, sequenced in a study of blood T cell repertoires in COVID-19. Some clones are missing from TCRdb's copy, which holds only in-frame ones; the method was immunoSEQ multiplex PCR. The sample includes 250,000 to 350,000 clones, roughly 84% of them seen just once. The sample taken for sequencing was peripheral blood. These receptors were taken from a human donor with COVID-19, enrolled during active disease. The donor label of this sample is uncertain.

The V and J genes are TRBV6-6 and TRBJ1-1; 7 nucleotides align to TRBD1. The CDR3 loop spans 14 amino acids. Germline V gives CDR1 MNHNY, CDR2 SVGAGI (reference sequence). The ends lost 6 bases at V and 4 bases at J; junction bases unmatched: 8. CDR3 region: CASRTQGSGTEAFF. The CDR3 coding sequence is TGTGCCAGCAGGACACAGGGGTCAGGCACTGAAGCTTTCTTT.

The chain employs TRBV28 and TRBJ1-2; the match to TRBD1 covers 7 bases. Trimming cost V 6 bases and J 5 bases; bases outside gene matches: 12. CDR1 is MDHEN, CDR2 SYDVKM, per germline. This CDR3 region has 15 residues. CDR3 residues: CASRNTGTDVYGYTF. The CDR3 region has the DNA TGTGCCAGCAGAAACACCGGGACAGACGTTTATGGCTACACCTTC.

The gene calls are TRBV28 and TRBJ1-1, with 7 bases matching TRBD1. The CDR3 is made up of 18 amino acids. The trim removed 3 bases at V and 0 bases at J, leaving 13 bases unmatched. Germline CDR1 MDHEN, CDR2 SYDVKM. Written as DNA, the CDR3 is TGTGCCAGCAGTTTTGGGGGACAGTACCTGCTTATGAACACTGAAGCTTTCTTT. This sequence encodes CASSFGGQYLLMNTEAFF.

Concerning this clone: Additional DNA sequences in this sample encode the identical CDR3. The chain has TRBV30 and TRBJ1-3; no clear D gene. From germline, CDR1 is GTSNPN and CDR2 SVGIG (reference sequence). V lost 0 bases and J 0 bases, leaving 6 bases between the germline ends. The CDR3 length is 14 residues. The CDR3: CAWSVRGSGNTIYF. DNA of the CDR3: TGTGCCTGGAGTGTGCGAGGCTCTGGAAACACCATATATTTT.

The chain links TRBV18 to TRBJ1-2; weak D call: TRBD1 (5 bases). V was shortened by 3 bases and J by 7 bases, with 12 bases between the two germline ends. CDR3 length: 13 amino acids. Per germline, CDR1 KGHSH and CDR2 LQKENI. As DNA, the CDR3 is TGTGCCAGCTCACCGGAGAGGGACTCTGGCTACACCTTC. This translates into CASSPERDSGYTF.

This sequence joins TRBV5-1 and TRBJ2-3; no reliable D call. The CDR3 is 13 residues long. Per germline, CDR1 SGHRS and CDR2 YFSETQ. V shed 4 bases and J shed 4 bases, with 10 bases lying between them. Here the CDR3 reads CASSPLAADTQYF. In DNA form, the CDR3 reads TGCGCCAGCAGCCCTTTGGCTGCAGATACGCAGTATTTT.

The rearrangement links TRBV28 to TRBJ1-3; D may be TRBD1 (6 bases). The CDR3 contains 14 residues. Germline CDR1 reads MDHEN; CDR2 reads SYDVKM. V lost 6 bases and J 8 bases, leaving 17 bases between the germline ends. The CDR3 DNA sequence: TGTGCCAGCAGAGGGGGGGCTTCCGGAGACACCATATATTTT. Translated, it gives CASRGGASGDTIYF. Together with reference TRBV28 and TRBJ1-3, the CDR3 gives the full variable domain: DVKVTQSSRYLVKRTGEKVFLECVQDMDHENMFWYRQDPGLGLRLIYFSYDVKMKEKGDIPEGYSVSREKKERFSLILESASTNQTSMYLCASRGGASGDTIYFGEGSWLTVV.

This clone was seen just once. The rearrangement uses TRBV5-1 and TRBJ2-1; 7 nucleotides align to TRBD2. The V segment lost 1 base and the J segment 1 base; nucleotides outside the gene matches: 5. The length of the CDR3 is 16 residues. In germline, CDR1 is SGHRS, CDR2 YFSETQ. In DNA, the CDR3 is TGCGCCAGCAGCTTGATGGCGGGAGATTCCTACAATGAGCAGTTCTTC. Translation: CASSLMAGDSYNEQFF. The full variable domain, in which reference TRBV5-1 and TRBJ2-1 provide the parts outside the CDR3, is KAGVTQTPRYLIKTRGQQVTLSCSPISGHRSVSWYQQTPGQGLQFLFEYFSETQRNKGNFPGRFSGRQFSNSRSEMNVSTLELGDSALYLCASSLMAGDSYNEQFFGPGTRLTVL.

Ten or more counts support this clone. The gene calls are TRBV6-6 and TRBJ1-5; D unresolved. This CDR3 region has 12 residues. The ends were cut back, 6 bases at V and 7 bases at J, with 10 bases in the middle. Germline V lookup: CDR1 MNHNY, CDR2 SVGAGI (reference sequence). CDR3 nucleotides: TGTGCCAGCAGCTCGAGAGGGCAGCCCCAGCATTTT. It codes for CASSSRGQPQHF.

The CDR3 coding sequence is TGTGCCAGCAAGTCGTTCAGGGATGATCAGCCCCAGCATTTT. Its translation is CASKSFRDDQPQHF. V usage is TRBV27 and J usage is TRBJ1-5; D may be TRBD1 (5 bases). The germline V gene encodes CDR1 MNHEY and CDR2 SMNVEV (reference sequence). CDR3 length: 14 residues. Trimming stripped 7 bases from V and 5 bases from J, with 15 bases between.

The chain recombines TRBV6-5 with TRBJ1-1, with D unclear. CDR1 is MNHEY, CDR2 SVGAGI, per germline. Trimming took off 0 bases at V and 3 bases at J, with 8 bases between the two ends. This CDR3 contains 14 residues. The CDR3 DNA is TGTGCCAGCAGTTACTCGGGTCGGGACACTGAAGCTTTCTTT. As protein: CASSYSGRDTEAFF.

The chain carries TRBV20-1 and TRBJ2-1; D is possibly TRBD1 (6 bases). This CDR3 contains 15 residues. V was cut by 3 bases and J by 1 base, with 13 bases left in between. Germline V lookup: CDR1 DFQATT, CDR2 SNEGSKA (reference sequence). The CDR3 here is CSASLSQGSYNEQFF. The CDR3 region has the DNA TGCAGTGCTAGTCTTAGTCAGGGGTCCTACAATGAGCAGTTCTTC.